The 18 T cell receptor beta chains reported below all come from one sample, sequenced in a study of human T cells and chemical hapten exposure. Noted time point: patch test 2, 6 weeks after DPC sensitization. As for treatment: therapeutic diphenylcyclopropenone sensitization with weekly scalp DPC. In TCRdb, the RACE reads were re-called with MiXCR into one record per CDR3 protein. This table has 80,000 to 95,000 distinct CDR3 sequences, roughly 9.6% appearing once. Material: whole blood, obtained in connection with sensitization to the hapten diphenylcyclopropenone (DPC). Source of these receptors: a man in his forties or fifties with alopecia areata. Some clones in this sample may be carry-over from other donors' samples.

The chain links TRBV7-2 to TRBJ2-2, with D possibly matching TRBD2 (6 bases). Germline V gives CDR1 SGHTA, CDR2 FQGNSA. This CDR3 spans 14 amino acids. V lost 3 bases to trimming and J lost 5 bases, with 10 bases between them. The CDR3 DNA reads as TGTGCCAGCAGCTTTCGGGAGAGAACCGGGGAGCTGTTTTTT. Encoded protein: CASSFRERTGELFF.

V and J are TRBV19 and TRBJ1-4, with D tentatively TRBD1 (6 bases). Trimming cost V 3 bases and J 10 bases, with 12 bases left between them. CDR1 and CDR2 (germline): LNHDA, SQIVND (reference sequence). The CDR3 spans 13 residues. The CDR3 spells CASSIEARGKLFF. In DNA form, the CDR3 reads TGTGCCAGTAGTATCGAGGCCAGGGGAAAACTGTTTTTT.

There are a few counts of this clonotype. The CDR3 loop is CSARDPTSENTGELFF. The CDR3 bases are TGCAGTGCTAGAGATCCCACTAGCGAAAACACCGGGGAGCTGTTTTTT. This chain joins TRBV20-1 and TRBJ2-2, with 7 bases aligning to TRBD2. The CDR3 runs 16 residues. The germline gives CDR1 DFQATT, CDR2 SNEGSKA (reference sequence). V shed 0 bases, J shed 2 bases, and the junction held 6 bases outside the gene matches.

Ten or more counts support this clonotype. The chain uses TRBV20-1 and TRBJ2-6; weak D call: TRBD1 (5 bases). The CDR3 is made up of 13 amino acids. Germline loops: CDR1 DFQATT, CDR2 SNEGSKA (reference sequence). V lost 6 bases and J 0 bases, leaving 6 bases between the germline ends. The CDR3 DNA sequence: TGCAGTGCGGGGCACTCTGGGGCCAACGTCCTGACTTTC. Translating gives CSAGHSGANVLTF.

The sample holds one count of this clonotype. The chain is built from TRBV19 and TRBJ2-5, with TRBD2 matching 7 bases. The V and J ends lost 2 bases and 4 bases, in that order; junction bases with no gene match: 10. Germline values: CDR1 LNHDA, CDR2 SQIVND (reference sequence). This CDR3 comprises 16 residues. CDR3 loop: CASSIRLAEGGETQYF. CDR3 bases: TGTGCCAGTAGTATACGGCTAGCGGAAGGCGGAGAGACCCAGTACTTC.

This clonotype occurred a few times. This sequence joins TRBV20-1 and TRBJ2-3; D is possibly TRBD2 (5 bases). With 5 bases removed from V and 0 bases from J, the gap between germline ends came to 15 bases. The CDR3 totals 15 residues. CDR1 is DFQATT and CDR2 is SNEGSKA in the germline V gene (reference sequence). The chain's CDR3 is CSALIAWRSTDTQYF. CDR3 bases: TGCAGTGCTCTTATAGCGTGGAGGAGCACAGATACGCAGTATTTT.

The chain recombines TRBV10-3 with TRBJ2-7, with 7 bases identical to TRBD2. V dropped 10 bases and J dropped 1; count of bases not matched to a gene: 4. CDR1 and CDR2 from the germline V gene are ENHRY and SYGVKD. The CDR3 totals 12 residues. The CDR3 nucleotides read TGTGCCACCGGACTAGGTTCCTACGAGCAGTACGTC. Protein product: CATGLGSYEQYV.

The rearrangement links TRBV24-1 to TRBJ2-3; 10 bases match TRBD1. V trimming: 7 bases; J trimming: 2 bases; junction bases outside the gene matches: 2. The CDR3 extends over 14 amino acids. Germline CDR1 reads KGHDR; CDR2 reads SFDVKD. The CDR3 DNA sequence: TGTGCCACCAGCCGACAGGGGGCCACAGATACGCAGTATTTT. It encodes CATSRQGATDTQYF.

This clonotype appeared a few times. The V gene is TRBV2, the J gene TRBJ2-3; 9 nucleotides line up with TRBD2. The V gene's germline CDR1 is SNHLY and CDR2 FYNNEI. Trimming cost V 8 bases and J 5 bases; bases outside gene matches: 5. This CDR3 is built from 13 residues. In DNA form, the CDR3 reads TGTGCCAGCTTAATAGCGGGAGAAGATACGCAGTATTTT. It translates to CASLIAGEDTQYF.

This clonotype was observed a few times. This chain joins TRBV30 and TRBJ2-7, with D possibly matching TRBD2 (6 bases). The V end lost 0 bases, the J end lost 1 base, and 13 bases lay between the germline ends. CDR3 length equals 15 residues. Germline CDR1 GTSNPN, CDR2 SVGIG (reference sequence). CDR3 region: CAWSVGWGVSYEQYF. The DNA of the CDR3 is TGTGCCTGGAGTGTGGGCTGGGGGGTTTCCTACGAGCAGTACTTC.

This clonotype has a count of ten or more. CDR3 DNA sequence: TGTGCCAGCAGAACACAGACTATGCATAATTCACCCCTCCACTTT. Its translation: CASRTQTMHNSPLHF. J is TRBJ1-6 and V is TRBV12-3 or TRBV12-4, with D unresolved. Trimming took off 6 bases at V and 5 bases at J, with 14 bases between the two ends. This CDR3 spans 15 amino acids.

This clonotype was recorded a few times. The V call is TRBV9, the J call TRBJ2-5; 12 bases are shared with TRBD2. The ends lost 4 bases at V and 5 bases at J; junction bases unmatched: 6. In germline, CDR1 is SGDLS, CDR2 YYNGEE. The CDR3 totals 15 residues. The CDR3: CASSILAGGLETQYF. In DNA, the CDR3 is TGTGCCAGCAGCATACTAGCGGGAGGCTTGGAGACCCAGTACTTC.

This clonotype appeared a few times. This chain uses TRBV29-1 with TRBJ2-7, with 8 bases identical to TRBD1. This CDR3 spans 12 amino acids. From germline, CDR1 is SQVTM and CDR2 ANQGSEA. With V trimmed by 5 bases and J by 6 bases, 6 bases remained unmatched. CDR3 amino acids: CSVLGQGLEQYF. CDR3 coding DNA: TGCAGCGTTCTCGGACAGGGCCTCGAGCAGTACTTC.

There are a few counts of this clonotype. CDR3 bases: TGTGCCAGCAGCTTTTCGGTTCAGGGCCGGGAGCTGTTTTTT. This sequence encodes CASSFSVQGRELFF. The V call is TRBV7-8, the J call TRBJ2-2, with a possible D match to TRBD1 (5 bases). Between the trimmed V and J ends, which lost 3 bases and 9 bases, there was a span of 14 bases. The CDR3 is 14 amino acids. Germline assignment: CDR1 SGHVS and CDR2 FQNEAQ.

This chain joins TRBV7-8 and TRBJ2-3; D not certain. Trimming took off 4 bases at V and 6 bases at J, with 8 bases between the two ends. The germline CDR1 and CDR2 sequences are SGHVS and FQNEAQ. The length of the CDR3 is 12 residues. DNA of the CDR3: TGTGCCAGCAGCTCCGTGGCCGATACGCAGTATTTT. Translating it yields CASSSVADTQYF. The variable domain in full, with the rest retrieved from reference TRBV7-8 and TRBJ2-3, is GAGVSQSPRYKVAKRGQDVALRCDPISGHVSLFWYQQALGQGPEFLTYFQNEAQLDKSGLPSDRFFAERPEGSVSTLKIQRTQQEDSAVYLCASSSVADTQYFGPGTRLTVL.

This clonotype has only a few counts. V is TRBV4-3 and J is TRBJ2-1; D gene unclear. Per germline, CDR1 LGHNA and CDR2 YSLEER. CDR3 size: 13 residues. Trimming took 0 bases from V and 9 from J, leaving 9 bases between them. The DNA for the CDR3 is TGCGCCAGCAGCCAAGATGCAGCCCCTGAGCAGTTCTTC. The encoded protein is CASSQDAAPEQFF.

The chain recombines TRBV7-2 with TRBJ2-3; TRBD2 might be the D (6 bases). Trimming took 1 base from V and 2 from J, leaving 7 bases between them. There are 14 residues in the CDR3. Per the germline V gene, CDR1 is SGHTA and CDR2 is FQGNSA. CDR3 loop: CASSLGGLTDTQYF. The CDR3 nucleotides are TGTGCCAGCAGCTTAGGGGGACTCACAGATACGCAGTATTTT.

This clonotype was detected a few times. V and J are TRBV7-2 and TRBJ2-3; maybe TRBD1 (5 bases). Germline V gene data show CDR1 as SGHTA and CDR2 as FQGNSA. CDR3 length: 13 residues. V was pared by 6 bases and J by 5 bases, with 12 bases between. CDR3 loop: CASSYYRRDTQYF. Written as DNA, the CDR3 is TGTGCCAGCAGTTATTACAGGAGAGATACGCAGTATTTT.